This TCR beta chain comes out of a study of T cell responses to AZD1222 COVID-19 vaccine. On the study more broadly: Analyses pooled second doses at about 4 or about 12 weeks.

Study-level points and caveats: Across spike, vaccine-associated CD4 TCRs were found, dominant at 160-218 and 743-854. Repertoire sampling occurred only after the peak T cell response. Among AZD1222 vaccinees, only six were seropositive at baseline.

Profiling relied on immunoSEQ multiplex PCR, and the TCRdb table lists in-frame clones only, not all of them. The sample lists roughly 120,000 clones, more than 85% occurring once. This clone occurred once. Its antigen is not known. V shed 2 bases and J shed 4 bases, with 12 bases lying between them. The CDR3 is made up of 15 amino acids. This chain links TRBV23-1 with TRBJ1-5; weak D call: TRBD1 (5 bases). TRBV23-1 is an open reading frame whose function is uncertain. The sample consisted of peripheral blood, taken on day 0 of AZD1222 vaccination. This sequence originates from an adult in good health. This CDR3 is CASSQSRVGNQPQHF. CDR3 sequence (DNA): TGCGCCAGCAGTCAAAGCAGGGTCGGGAATCAGCCCCAGCATTTT.